The next 20 T cell receptor beta chains were all read from a single sample in a study of cytomegalovirus exposure and HLA in healthy donors. The PCR contained 60 Vbeta and 13 Jbeta primers. Produced via immunoSEQ multiplex PCR; TCRdb's table is partial and in-frame only. This sample has 110,000 to 150,000 clones, with around 80% found just once. Material: PBMCs. The receptors come from a man aged 35-49 years in good health and CMV-seronegative.

This clone was detected once. The chain links TRBV30 to TRBJ2-2; D gene ambiguous. This CDR3 comprises 12 residues. V gave up 4 bases and J gave up 2 bases, with 5 bases separating them. CDR1 and CDR2 from the germline V gene are GTSNPN and SVGIG (reference sequence). The CDR3 coding sequence is TGTGCCTGGACCCAAAACACCGGGGAGCTGTTTTTT. Translating it yields CAWTQNTGELFF. The whole variable domain, remainder taken from reference TRBV30 and TRBJ2-2, is SQTIHQWPATLVQPVGSPLSLECTVEGTSNPNLYWYRQAAGRGLQLLFYSVGIGQISSEVPQNLSASRPQDRQFILSSKKLLLSDSGFYLCAWTQNTGELFFGEGSRLTVL.

The rearrangement links TRBV5-1 to TRBJ2-7, with 8 bases matching TRBD1. The CDR3 totals 15 residues. With V trimmed by 1 base and J by 0 bases, 3 bases remained unmatched. Per germline, CDR1 SGHRS and CDR2 YFSETQ. CDR3 residues: CASSLLGQVSYEQYF. The CDR3 DNA follows: TGCGCCAGCAGCTTGCTGGGACAGGTCTCCTACGAGCAGTACTTC.

The chain combines TRBV5-5 with TRBJ1-3, with 9 bases aligning to TRBD1. CDR1 and CDR2 from the germline V gene are SGHKS and YYEKEE (reference sequence). The CDR3 totals 15 residues. V was pared by 0 bases and J by 5 bases, with 3 bases of the junction left unmatched. The CDR3 loop is CASSLGTGARNTIYF. The DNA for the CDR3 is TGTGCCAGCAGCTTGGGGACAGGGGCTCGAAACACCATATATTTT.

This chain uses TRBV7-8 with TRBJ1-1, with D possibly matching TRBD1 (6 bases). Germline assignment: CDR1 SGHVS and CDR2 FQNEAQ. The CDR3 length is 13 residues. V lost 5 bases to trimming and J lost 7 bases, with 14 bases between them. CDR3 DNA sequence: TGTGCCAGCAGCCCAGGGGTCAACTATGAAGCTTTCTTT. As protein: CASSPGVNYEAFF. Supplemented by reference TRBV7-8 and TRBJ1-1, the full variable domain reads GAGVSQSPRYKVAKRGQDVALRCDPISGHVSLFWYQQALGQGPEFLTYFQNEAQLDKSGLPSDRFFAERPEGSVSTLKIQRTQQEDSAVYLCASSPGVNYEAFFGQGTRLTVV.

The rearrangement uses TRBV19 and TRBJ2-5, with 7 bases identical to TRBD1. CDR3 length equals 16 residues. CDR1 is LNHDA and CDR2 is SQIVND in the germline V gene (reference sequence). The V and J ends lost 4 bases and 4 bases, in that order; junction bases with no gene match: 12. In DNA, the CDR3 is TGTGCCAGTAGTACCCCGCGCGGACAGGAGAGAGAGACCCAGTACTTC. Its translation is CASSTPRGQERETQYF. Filled out from reference TRBV19 and TRBJ2-5, the complete variable domain reads DGGITQSPKYLFRKEGQNVTLSCEQNLNHDAMYWYRQDPGQGLRLIYYSQIVNDFQKGDIAEGYSVSREKKESFPLTVTSAQKNPTAFYLCASSTPRGQERETQYFGPGTRLLVL.

The chain is built from TRBV6-1 and TRBJ2-7; 7 bases are shared with TRBD2. Losses at the gene ends were 4 bases for V and 4 bases for J; bases not matched to a gene: 13. The CDR3 has 16 amino acids. Per germline, CDR1 MNHNS and CDR2 SASEGT. CDR3 amino acids: CASSAPDPDGRYEQYF. The CDR3 bases are TGTGCCAGCAGTGCGCCCGATCCGGACGGGAGGTACGAGCAGTACTTC.

The chain links TRBV4-2 to TRBJ2-1; the match to TRBD2 covers 7 bases. Unmatched junction bases numbered 6, after V lost 0 bases and J lost 4 bases. This CDR3 has 16 residues. CDR1 is LGHNA, CDR2 YNFKEQ, per germline. CDR3 protein: CASSQEEGRGYNEQFF. CDR3 nucleotides: TGTGCCAGCAGCCAAGAGGAGGGGAGGGGATACAATGAGCAGTTCTTC.

The rearrangement links TRBV6-4 to TRBJ1-1, with 8 bases that match TRBD1. V lost 7 bases, J lost 1 base, and 5 bases stayed unmatched. This CDR3 spans 14 amino acids. Germline V gives CDR1 MRHNA, CDR2 SNTAGT. CDR3 protein: CASKRGQENTEAFF. Here the CDR3 DNA reads TGTGCCAGCAAGAGGGGACAGGAGAACACTGAAGCTTTCTTT.

This clone was detected once. The chain uses TRBV27 and TRBJ1-1; D is unresolved. CDR1 is MNHEY, CDR2 SMNVEV, per germline (reference sequence). The V gene lost 4 bases and the J gene lost 2 bases, with 11 bases spanning the gap. This CDR3 contains 14 residues. DNA for the CDR3: TGTGCCAGCAGTTCATTTCGGGTCAACACTGAAGCTTTCTTT. Protein sequence: CASSSFRVNTEAFF.

The chain has TRBV19 and TRBJ2-3, with no clear D. Trimming took off 10 bases at V and 6 bases at J, with 17 bases between the two ends. The CDR3 runs 13 residues. CDR1 and CDR2 from the germline V gene are LNHDA and SQIVND (reference sequence). DNA for the CDR3: TGTGCCACCAAAAACTCTGATACGGATACGCAGTATTTT. Protein product: CATKNSDTDTQYF.

On this clone: The same CDR3 arises from other DNA sequences in this sample as well. The chain is built from TRBV18 and TRBJ2-2; D is undetermined. Per germline, CDR1 KGHSH and CDR2 LQKENI. V was shortened by 2 bases and J by 6 bases, with 4 bases between the two germline ends. This CDR3 contains 12 residues. CDR3 protein: CASSPDSGELFF. The CDR3 bases are TGTGCCAGCTCACCAGACTCCGGGGAGCTGTTTTTT.

This clone was picked up one time. The V call is TRBV5-5, the J call TRBJ1-1; D is undetermined. The V and J ends lost 0 bases and 1 base respectively, with 4 bases between them. Germline assignment: CDR1 SGHKS and CDR2 YYEKEE (reference sequence). The CDR3 contains 13 residues. The CDR3 coding sequence is TGTGCCAGCAGCTTGGACAAGAACACTGAAGCTTTCTTT. Its translation is CASSLDKNTEAFF.

This chain links TRBV6-5 with TRBJ2-5; 9 bases map to TRBD1. The CDR3 is made up of 11 amino acids. Germline V gene sequence: CDR1 MNHEY, CDR2 SVGAGI. The trim removed 6 bases at V and 13 bases at J, leaving 6 bases unmatched. In nucleotides, the CDR3 is TGTGCCAGCAGCCAGGGACAGGGTCGGTACTTC. Protein sequence: CASSQGQGRYF.

This clone appeared a single time. J is TRBJ1-2 and V is TRBV28; D perhaps matches TRBD1 (6 bases). CDR3 length: 16 residues. CDR1 and CDR2 from the germline V gene are MDHEN and SYDVKM. V lost 3 bases to trimming and J lost 4 bases, with 18 bases between them. CDR3 sequence (DNA): TGTGCCAGCAGTTTCCCCCCTGGACAAGGGGGCTATGGCTACACCTTC. Protein: CASSFPPGQGGYGYTF.

V gene TRBV5-1 combines with J gene TRBJ1-1; the D is unclear. The CDR3 extends over 13 amino acids. CDR1 SGHRS and CDR2 YFSETQ come from the germline V gene. V dropped 1 base and J dropped 0 bases, with 4 bases sitting between them. CDR3 sequence: CASSLNMNTEAFF. CDR3 in DNA: TGCGCCAGCAGCTTGAACATGAACACTGAAGCTTTCTTT.

This chain uses TRBV6-5 with TRBJ1-2; unclear D gene. The CDR3 runs to 11 residues. Trimming cost V 6 bases and J 8 bases, with 10 bases left between them. In germline, CDR1 is MNHEY, CDR2 SVGAGI. The CDR3, as DNA: TGTGCCAGCAGCCCCATCGGGGGCTACACCTTC. This translates into CASSPIGGYTF.

The chain's CDR3 is CASSPPRGRNTEAFF. The CDR3 bases are TGTGCCAGCAGCCCTCCTAGGGGGAGGAACACTGAAGCTTTCTTT. The chain employs TRBV14 and TRBJ1-1; a possible D gene is TRBD1 (6 bases). Trimming removed 4 bases at V and 1 base at J, with 13 bases between. This CDR3 comprises 15 residues. Germline CDR1 SGHDN, CDR2 FVKESK.

The chain couples TRBV6-1 to TRBJ1-5; the D gene is possibly TRBD1 (6 bases). CDR3 length: 13 residues. The V and J ends lost 6 bases and 3 bases respectively, with 9 bases between them. CDR1 and CDR2 from the germline V gene are MNHNS and SASEGT. This chain's CDR3 is CASRGALNQPQHF. The DNA for the CDR3 is TGTGCCAGCAGGGGGGCACTCAATCAGCCCCAGCATTTT.

This chain joins TRBV5-1 and TRBJ2-2, with D possibly being TRBD1 (6 bases). With the DNA end fitting TRBJ1-3 better, the J assignment may be wrong. The CDR3 has 15 residues. Germline CDR1 SGHRS, CDR2 YFSETQ. The DNA for the CDR3 is TGCGCCAGCAGCTTGGGGGGGCTCTCTGGAAACACCATATATTTT. Translating it yields CASSLGGLSGNTIYF.

As for this clone: Germline and junction disagree at one end, which may indicate a read error. The CDR3 nucleotides are TGTGCCAGCAGCTCGGGACAGTTAAACTCTGGCTACACCTTC. This sequence encodes CASSSGQLNSGYTF. The rearrangement uses TRBV6-5 and TRBJ1-2; 7 bases match TRBD1. This CDR3 region has 14 residues. Germline loops: CDR1 MNHEY, CDR2 SVGAGI.